A selection of T cell receptor beta chains follows, all from one sample in a study of glioma-infiltrating T cells. TCRdb reanalysed the multiplex PCR reads using MiXCR and keeps one entry per CDR3 protein. The table lists some 160,000 distinct CDR3 sequences, 43% of them singletons, with 5.2% in the top ten. The sequencing sample was made of glioma tissue, nonneoplastic brain tissue, or PBMCs (not recorded which). The receptors stem from a human donor with low-grade glioma or glioblastoma, undergoing nonglioma brain surgery, or in good health (not recorded which). Both conserved end residues are part of each CDR3. Each record gives: clone size, J gene, D gene, V gene, CDR3 DNA, CDR3 protein. D genes are given only for firm matches. Clone size is given for some rows only: seen once, a few or many times, or a class if the clone is expanded.

NA | TRBJ1-1 | NA | TRBV12-3/TRBV12-4 | TGTGCCAGCAGCCTCACTGAAGCTTTCTTT | CASSLTEAFF
many | TRBJ1-6 | NA | TRBV7-9 | TGTGCCAGCAGCTTATGGGGAGACGATAATTCACCCCTCCACTTT | CASSLWGDDNSPLHF
many | TRBJ2-1 | TRBD2 | TRBV28 | TGTGCCAGCAGTTTTGCGGGAGCGCGGAATGAGCAGTTCTTC | CASSFAGARNEQFF
many | TRBJ1-1 | NA | TRBV28 | TGTGCCAGCAGTTTATCGGGAGGTGAAGCTTTCTTT | CASSLSGGEAFF
NA | TRBJ2-1 | NA | TRBV6-5 | TGTGCCTGCAGTTATCCGCTCCGAAGGAATGAGCAGTTCTTC | CACSYPLRRNEQFF
few | TRBJ2-6 | NA | TRBV6-6 | TGTGCCAGCAGTTACTCTGATCCAGTTTATGCTTCTGGGGCCAACGTCCTGACTTTC | CASSYSDPVYASGANVLTF
NA | TRBJ2-5 | TRBD1 | TRBV6-5 | TGTAACAGCAGTGAGGACAGGTTGGAGACCCAGTACTTC | CNSSEDRLETQYF
many | TRBJ2-1 | NA | TRBV29-1 | TGCAGCGTTGAGGGACACCAGTTCTTC | CSVEGHQFF
NA | TRBJ1-1 | NA | TRBV10-3 | TGTGCCATCAGTGCATTCCAATCAAACACTGAAGCTTTCTTT | CAISAFQSNTEAFF
many | TRBJ1-1 | NA | TRBV20-1 | TGCAGTGCCCCAAAGCAGGGAGACACTGAAGCTTTCTTT | CSAPKQGDTEAFF
NA | TRBJ2-7 | NA | TRBV5-1 | TGCGCCAGCAGCTGGCAGGATTCCTACGAGCAGTACTTC | CASSWQDSYEQYF
NA | TRBJ2-3 | NA | TRBV12-3/TRBV12-4 | TGTGCCAGCAGTTTAAAGCAACCGGGCACAGATACGCAGTATTTT | CASSLKQPGTDTQYF
NA | TRBJ2-7 | NA | TRBV14 | TGTGCCAGCAACCAGGGCACGGATAACTACGAGCAGTACTTC | CASNQGTDNYEQYF
NA | TRBJ1-1 | NA | TRBV2 | TGTGCCGGCCGGGCCAACATGAACACTGAAGCTTTGTTT | CAGRANMNTEALF
NA | TRBJ2-3 | NA | TRBV24-1 | TGTGCCACCAGTGAGCGGCGGGGGACAAAAGCGGATACGCAGTATTTT | CATSERRGTKADTQYF
NA | TRBJ2-1 | TRBD2 | TRBV20-1 | TGCAGTGCTAGAGTCCAAGACACCGGGACTAGCAGTCAGCAGTTATTC | CSARVQDTGTSSQQLF
NA | TRBJ2-5 | TRBD2 | TRBV11-2 | TGTGCCAGCCAGCTAGCGGGAGAAGAGACCCAGTACTTC | CASQLAGEETQYF
NA | TRBJ1-2 | NA | TRBV12-5 | TGTGCTAGTGGTTTGGACAACTATGGCTACACCTTC | CASGLDNYGYTF
NA | TRBJ1-1 | NA | TRBV29-1 | TGCAGCGTTGATCCAGAGGAGAACACTGAAGCTTTCTTT | CSVDPEENTEAFF
NA | TRBJ2-1 | TRBD2 | TRBV7-8 | TGTGCCAGCAGCTTAGGGGGGGGGACCTATGAGCAGTTCTTC | CASSLGGGTYEQFF
NA | TRBJ2-7 | NA | TRBV5-1 | TGCGCCAGCAGGCGATCCGTTGGAGGGGATTTCACCTACGAGCAGTACTTC | CASRRSVGGDFTYEQYF
once | TRBJ2-5 | NA | TRBV14 | TGTGCCAGCAGCCAAGATAGCGGACAGAAAGGGACCCAGTACTTC | CASSQDSGQKGTQYF
many | TRBJ2-2 | NA | TRBV28 | TGTGCCAGCATAGGCAGGCGGACCGGGGAGCTGTTTTTT | CASIGRRTGELFF
many | TRBJ2-1 | NA | TRBV28 | TGTGCCACCCTAACCCTCGGACAGGAGCAGTTCTTC | CATLTLGQEQFF
NA | TRBJ2-3 | NA | TRBV5-5 | TGTGCCAGCAAGTCCGAGACTCAGGGGTTAGATACGCAGTATTTT | CASKSETQGLDTQYF
NA | TRBJ2-3 | NA | TRBV6-1 | TGTGCCAGCAGCCCAGGGGAAACAGGTAAGCAGTATTTT | CASSPGETGKQYF
many | TRBJ2-5 | NA | TRBV27 | TGTGCCAGCAGTCCCGGACTTCGACAGACCCAGTACTTC | CASSPGLRQTQYF
NA | TRBJ2-7 | TRBD1 | TRBV3-1 | TGTGCCAGCGGGGGACAGGTACACTACGAGCAGTACTTC | CASGGQVHYEQYF
NA | TRBJ2-1 | TRBD2 | TRBV7-3 | TGTGCCAGCAGCAAGGAGACAGGGCTAGCGGGAGTCAATGAGCAGTTCTTC | CASSKETGLAGVNEQFF
NA | TRBJ2-7 | NA | TRBV28 | TGTGCCAGCATCTCCCCCTTGGGAGGAGAGGGCTACTCCTACGAGCAGTACTTC | CASISPLGGEGYSYEQYF
few | TRBJ2-1 | TRBD2 | TRBV19 | TGTGCCAGTAGTAAGTACACTAGCGCGGCCTACAATGAGCAGTTCTTC | CASSKYTSAAYNEQFF
many | TRBJ1-5 | TRBD1 | TRBV20-1 | TGCAGTGCAGTGACAGGGGGTCAGCCCCAGCATTTT | CSAVTGGQPQHF
NA | TRBJ1-6 | TRBD1 | TRBV2 | TGTGCCAGCAGTCCCCAGGTGGGGTTGACAGGGGGACGATCACCCCTCCACTTT | CASSPQVGLTGGRSPLHF
few | TRBJ2-1 | NA | TRBV3-1 | TGTGCCAGCAGCCAAAATGAGCAGTTCTTC | CASSQNEQFF
NA | TRBJ1-4 | TRBD1 | TRBV20-1 | TGCAGTGCTAGAGACTTACCCAGGGGGGGGCTTAATGAAAAACTGTTTTTT | CSARDLPRGGLNEKLFF
NA | TRBJ2-1 | TRBD2 | TRBV28 | TGTGCCAGGAGTACCCCCACTAGCGGGATGAATGAGCAGTTCTTC | CARSTPTSGMNEQFF
NA | TRBJ1-4 | NA | TRBV3-1 | TGTGCCAGCAGCCCGGGACCGGGCGTCGACGAAAAACTGTTTTTT | CASSPGPGVDEKLFF
NA | TRBJ1-6 | TRBD1 | TRBV5-4 | TGTGCCAGCAGCGGATCGACAGGGAGGTCACACCTCCACTTT | CASSGSTGRSHLHF
many | TRBJ1-1 | NA | TRBV19 | TGTGCCAGTAGTTCCGTTACGGGGGCTGAAGCTTTCTTT | CASSSVTGAEAFF
NA | TRBJ2-1 | NA | TRBV29-1 | TGCAGCGTAGCTCTTCGTTCCTCCTACAATGAGCAGTTCTTC | CSVALRSSYNEQFF
many | TRBJ2-6 | NA | TRBV20-1 | TGCAGTGCTTCCGGTGGAGCTGGGGCCAACGTCCTGACTTTC | CSASGGAGANVLTF
few | TRBJ2-7 | TRBD1 | TRBV4-1 | TGCGCCAGCAGTTCCGGGACAGGCCAATACGAGCAGTACTTC | CASSSGTGQYEQYF
many | TRBJ2-7 | NA | TRBV18 | TGTGCCAGCTCACCATCAGGGGGAGGCTACGAGCAGTACTTC | CASSPSGGGYEQYF
few | TRBJ2-1 | NA | TRBV12-3/TRBV12-4 | TGTGCCAGCAGCGCAACCTGGCGGGAGCAGTTCTTC | CASSATWREQFF
NA | TRBJ2-7 | NA | TRBV7-9 | TGTGCCAGCAGCTCAAGAAAGTACGAGCAGTACTTC | CASSSRKYEQYF
NA | TRBJ2-2 | TRBD2 | TRBV19 | TGTGCCAGTAGTATATTCCGGACTAGCGGGAGGACCGGGGAGCTGTTTTTT | CASSIFRTSGRTGELFF
many | TRBJ2-7 | TRBD2 | TRBV6-6 | TGTGCCAGCAGTTACGGGGTGGCGGGAGGAAGCTCCTACGAGCAGTACTTC | CASSYGVAGGSSYEQYF
large | TRBJ2-1 | TRBD2 | TRBV7-8 | TGTGCCAGCAGCTTTCTAGCGGGAGGGGATGAGCAGTTCTTC | CASSFLAGGDEQFF
few | TRBJ2-5 | TRBD1 | TRBV12-3/TRBV12-4 | TGTGCCAGCAGTCCCGCGGGACAGGGAGAGACCCAGTACTTC | CASSPAGQGETQYF
many | TRBJ1-3 | NA | TRBV19 | TGTGCCAGTAAATACGGACCTCATCGGGGCACCATATATTTT | CASKYGPHRGTIYF
NA | TRBJ2-7 | NA | TRBV19 | TGTGCCAGTAGTCCGCAACGGGACGTACCGTACGAGCAGTACTTC | CASSPQRDVPYEQYF
NA | TRBJ1-1 | TRBD1 | TRBV5-4 | TGTGCCAGCAGCTTGTATGGGACAGGGGGCTGGAACACTGAAGCTTTCTTT | CASSLYGTGGWNTEAFF
NA | TRBJ2-3 | NA | TRBV29-1 | TGCAGCGTCAGAGTTGCAGATACGCAGTATTTT | CSVRVADTQYF
many | TRBJ2-5 | NA | TRBV28 | TGTGCCAGCAGTTTCAAAGAGACCCAGTACTTC | CASSFKETQYF
few | TRBJ2-3 | TRBD2 | TRBV5-1 | TGCGCCAGCAGATTTAGAGCGGGAGGGCCACCAGATACGCAGTATTTT | CASRFRAGGPPDTQYF